This T cell receptor (beta chain) stems from a study of blood T cell repertoires in COVID-19. Study overall: Spain, Italy and the United States supplied samples that represented acute and convalescent COVID-19. Sources were T cells, B-cell-depleted T cells, or PBMCs; the material itself was cDNA or gDNA.

Methods used by the authors: Amplification with reference gene primers provided the estimates of nucleated cell counts. Measured with immunoSEQ multiplex PCR; TCRdb has only the in-frame clones, and not every one. From that table come the V and J calls and clone size; the DNA was used to work out D and trimming. Of some 260,000 clones detected, about 85% appear once; the ten largest clones hold approximately 3.3%. Sequenced material: peripheral blood. The source of this sequence is a man aged 18-30 years with active or convalescent COVID-19.

The CDR3 protein is CASSYTSGDYNEQFF. Here the CDR3 DNA reads TGTGCCAGCAGTTATACTAGCGGGGACTACAATGAGCAGTTCTTC. The chain is built from TRBV6-5 and TRBJ2-1, with TRBD2 identical over 10 bases. V was clipped by 3 bases and J by 3 bases; unmatched bases: 2. The CDR3 has 15 amino acids. Germline values: CDR1 MNHEY, CDR2 SVGAGI.